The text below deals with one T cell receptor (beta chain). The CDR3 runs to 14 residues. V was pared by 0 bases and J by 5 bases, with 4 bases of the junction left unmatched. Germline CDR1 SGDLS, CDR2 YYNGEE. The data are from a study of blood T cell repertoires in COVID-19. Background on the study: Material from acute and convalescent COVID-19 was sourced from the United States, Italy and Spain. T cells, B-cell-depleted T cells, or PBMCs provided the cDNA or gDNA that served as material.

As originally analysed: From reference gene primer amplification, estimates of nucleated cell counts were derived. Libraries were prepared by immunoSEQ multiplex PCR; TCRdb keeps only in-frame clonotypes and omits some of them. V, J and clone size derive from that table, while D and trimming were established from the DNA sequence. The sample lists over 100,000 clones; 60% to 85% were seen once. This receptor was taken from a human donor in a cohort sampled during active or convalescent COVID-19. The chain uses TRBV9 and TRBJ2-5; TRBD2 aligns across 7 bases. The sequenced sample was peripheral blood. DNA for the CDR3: TGTGCCAGCAGCGTAGGCGGGAGTTCGGAGACCCAGTACTTC. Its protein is CASSVGGSSETQYF.